The 3 T cell receptor beta chains reported below all come from one sample, sequenced in a study of T cell repertoires in cytomegalovirus infection. TCRdb fed the reads into MiXCR, producing one record per CDR3 protein. Of approximately 500,000 distinct CDR3 sequences listed, more than 20% were seen once; the top ten hold 13%. Input material: PBMCs. The origin of the receptors is a human donor in good health (CMV status not recorded). Some clones in this sample may be carry-over from other donors' samples.

This clonotype was counted between two and nine times. The J gene is TRBJ1-1, the V gene TRBV20-1; D unresolved. V lost 5 bases to trimming and J lost 0 bases, with 7 bases between them. Germline V CDR1 and CDR2: DFQATT, SNEGSKA (reference sequence). CDR3 length: 12 residues. CDR3 bases: TGCAGTGCTTTGTTCATGAACACTGAAGCTTTCTTT. It is translated as CSALFMNTEAFF.

This clonotype was seen repeatedly, ten times or more. This chain links TRBV7-8 with TRBJ2-7; TRBD2 might be the D (5 bases). CDR1 is SGHVS and CDR2 is FQNEAQ in the germline V gene. The CDR3 is 13 residues long. Between the trimmed V and J ends, which lost 5 bases and 1 base, there was a span of 9 bases. The CDR3 spells CASSPRVSYEQYV. The CDR3 DNA is TGTGCCAGCAGCCCGAGGGTTTCCTACGAGCAGTACGTC.

The chain links TRBV2 to TRBJ2-1; D gene ambiguous. Trimming shortened V by 7 bases and J by 8 bases, and 21 bases separated the two germline ends. The CDR3 runs to 15 residues. Germline lookup yields CDR1 SNHLY and CDR2 FYNNEI. DNA of the CDR3: TGTGCCAGCAACGTCGGGCTAGGAAGTGGCGATGAGCAGTTCTTC. Protein sequence: CASNVGLGSGDEQFF.